This T cell receptor beta chain was sequenced in a study of T cells in Graves' hyperthyroidism and ophthalmopathy (dated by TCRdb to about 2019). Background on the whole study: Peripheral blood was collected at initial diagnosis, before any treatment. TCR V-J signatures able to tell the groups apart were searched for in a discovery cohort of 100 patients, of whom roughly 42 had Graves' ophthalmopathy and around 56 had stable Graves' hyperthyroidism. Prospective prediction of ophthalmopathy was tested in an independent validation cohort of some 19 hyperthyroidism patients and 17 patients who later progressed to ophthalmopathy. The 100 discovery patients were randomly divided into training and test sets at a 7:3 ratio. In addition, the study compared T-cell repertoires in thyroid tissue and in blood from several Graves' hyperthyroidism patients. Following sampling, methimazole starting at 30 mg daily was given to hyperthyroidism patients, and high-dose intravenous methylprednisolone was given to ophthalmopathy patients. The paper reports TCR Vbeta CDR3 sequencing of roughly 140 peripheral blood samples: around 41 ophthalmopathy, roughly 80 hyperthyroidism and about 17 progressor patients.

Ophthalmopathy patients had moderately to severely active disease, with a Clinical Activity Score of 3 or more, a NOSPECS grade of 4 or more, and a disease duration of less than 3 months. Patients with uncontrolled infections, other autoimmune diseases, pregnancy or lactation were excluded. Diagnoses relied on clinical symptoms, serum thyroxine and TRAb, thyroid ultrasound and orbital computed tomography. PBMCs were separated from roughly 10 ml of fresh peripheral blood using Ficoll-Paque density gradient centrifugation. Trizol reagent was used to extract total RNA, and RNA quality was then checked on an Agilent 2100 Bioanalyzer. The CDR3 covers 15 residues, taking in both the cysteine and the phenylalanine. Only CDR3 DNA is held: 45 bases, read in frame from base 1. V and J are trimmed by 1 base and 9 bases, and the gene matches miss 7 bases of the junction. The germline V gene (reference sequence) gives CDR1 as LGHDT and CDR2 as YNNKEL.

This clonotype was seen at least ten times. No cognate antigen has been identified for it. No base-level quality is on record; no much larger clone is a single base apart. The TCR beta CDR3 regions were amplified from RNA transcripts. A first-round RT-PCR of the TCR CDR3 used the HTBI primer set with the Qiagen OneStep RT-PCR kit. Libraries were constructed in a second round of multiplex PCR, after which size selection and purification were carried out. Libraries were sequenced paired-end with 100 bp reads on an Illumina HiSeq2000. The authors' analysis ran thus. SOAPnuke was used to process the raw data, with reads discarded if the reads contained adapters or uncalled bases, had a mean Phred below 15, or lacked an exact constant-primer or identifier match. High-quality paired reads were merged with COPE v1.2.5, and unique nucleotide sequences were defined as clonotypes. MiTCR v1.1 was used to align the clonotypes against IMGT TRBV, TRBD and TRBJ reference segments. The analysis was restricted to V-J combinations with a frequency above 0.0001, which together covered 99% to 99.2% of the repertoires. A TCS score was defined as the ratio between F50 (clonal expansion) and ExV (chaos), using BLOSUM62-based TCRdist between CDR3 peptides within each V-J. Welch's t-statistics and random forest reduced roughly 500 V-J features to 13, which were used in a naive Bayes classifier (R e1071). TCRdb redid the processing of the public reads, applying fastp at Q25 and MiXCR, and retained in-frame beta chains. Every CDR3 protein is listed once, alongside the most common genes and DNA of its rows. The V and J calls follow TCRdb's processing rather than the paper's. The sample contains around 600,000 distinct CDR3 sequences, 14% of them found a single time. The top ten clonotypes cover around 7% of the sample.

Here is what the overall study found, with its caveats: In cross-validation, a model built on a 13 V-J signature told ophthalmopathy apart from stable hyperthyroidism with about 90% sensitivity and about 81% specificity, and in testing the same model reached 80%/75%. Blood samples also contained most of the expanded thyroid clonotypes (frequency above 0.001), which suggests that blood repertoires may reflect thyroid immune responses. Sample size was not statistically predetermined, and investigators were not blinded to group allocation. In validation, the model predicted progression to ophthalmopathy with over 65% sensitivity and 72% to 85% specificity, a median of 6.5 months before onset.

What was sequenced was blood. This clonotype was sampled from a woman younger than 35 with Graves' ophthalmopathy. The chain was built from TRBV3-1 and TRBJ2-1; 9 central bases correspond to TRBD2. The CDR3 protein is CASSQVPTAGGEQFF. The sequenced DNA: TGTGCCAGCAGCCAAGTTCCGACAGCGGGGGGTGAGCAGTTCTTC.